Shown below are 26 T cell receptor beta chains from a single sample sequenced in a study of T cells in Graves' hyperthyroidism and ophthalmopathy. TCR beta CDR3 regions were amplified from RNA. The HTBI set primed first-round TCR CDR3 RT-PCR. Each CDR3 protein gets one entry after TCRdb re-called the multiplex PCR reads with MiXCR. Of 700,000 or so distinct CDR3 sequences in the sample, more than 12% were seen once. Material: blood. The receptors derive from a woman between 50 and 59 years old with Graves' ophthalmopathy.

V gene TRBV5-1 combines with J gene TRBJ2-1, with 13 bases lining up with TRBD2. Germline trimming cut 0 bases from V and 8 bases from J; bases unmatched to any gene: 5. CDR1 SGHRS and CDR2 YFSETQ come from the germline V gene. There are 16 residues in the CDR3. CDR3 DNA: TGCGCCAGCAGCTTGGAAACTAGCGGGAGGGCCTATGAGCAGTTCTTC. Its translation: CASSLETSGRAYEQFF.

The table lists this clonotype with a few counts. V and J are TRBV25-1 and TRBJ2-3; TRBD2 matches at 13 bases. There are 16 residues in the CDR3. J was trimmed by 5 bases and V by 1 base; bases with no gene match: 3. Germline CDR1 reads MGHDK; CDR2 reads SYGVNS. The CDR3 DNA reads as TGTGCCAGCAGTGAATCACTAGCGGGAGGGTTAGATACGCAGTATTTT. Amino acid sequence: CASSESLAGGLDTQYF.

This clonotype was counted many times. The rearrangement links TRBV4-2 to TRBJ2-7, with 11 positions matching TRBD1. Germline CDR1 is LGHNA and CDR2 is YNFKEQ. V dropped 4 bases and J dropped 1; count of bases not matched to a gene: 6. CDR3 length equals 16 residues. The CDR3 sequence is CASSRGDRGYSYEQYF. The CDR3 nucleotides are TGTGCCAGCAGCCGAGGGGACAGGGGGTATTCCTACGAGCAGTACTTC.

This clonotype was found many times. V usage is TRBV28 and J usage is TRBJ1-5, with D maybe TRBD1 (6 bases). The V and J ends lost 5 bases and 2 bases respectively, with 16 bases between them. This CDR3 comprises 16 residues. CDR1 and CDR2 (germline): MDHEN, SYDVKM. In DNA form, the CDR3 reads TGTGCCAGCAGTCCAACAGGGAGGGGGGGCAATCAGCCCCAGCATTTT. The encoded protein is CASSPTGRGGNQPQHF.

The sample holds many counts of this clonotype. The rearrangement links TRBV20-1 to TRBJ1-1; D might be TRBD1 (5 bases). From germline, CDR1 is DFQATT and CDR2 SNEGSKA (reference sequence). The CDR3 covers 12 residues. Deletions cut 1 base from V and 6 bases from J, with 9 bases between. For the CDR3, the DNA is TGCAGTGCTAGAGGGGGCGGGGCTGAAGCTTTCTTT. As protein: CSARGGGAEAFF.

This clonotype was detected ten times or more. The chain joins TRBV2 to TRBJ1-2, with D unresolved. V dropped 7 bases and J dropped 11 bases, with 17 bases sitting between them. CDR1 and CDR2 (germline): SNHLY, FYNNEI. The CDR3 extends over 12 amino acids. The CDR3 DNA is TGTGCCAGCACCCGTCTTAATGGCTTTTACACCTTC. This codes for CASTRLNGFYTF.

This clonotype was seen at least ten times. The chain recombines TRBV28 with TRBJ1-4; no reliable D call. This CDR3 has 15 residues. The ends were cut back, 6 bases at V and 0 bases at J, with 11 bases in the middle. The germline CDR1 and CDR2 sequences are MDHEN and SYDVKM. In nucleotides, the CDR3 is TGTGCCAGCAGCAAGGGCCCCGCAACTAATGAAAAACTGTTTTTT. Its protein product is CASSKGPATNEKLFF.

This clonotype was seen at least ten times. V is TRBV30 and J is TRBJ2-5; the D gene is possibly TRBD2 (5 bases). V was shortened by 3 bases and J by 2 bases, with 13 bases between the two germline ends. CDR1 is GTSNPN, CDR2 SVGIG, per germline (reference sequence). The CDR3 contains 14 residues. CDR3 in DNA: TGTGCCTGGAGGAGCCGGGGTGGACAAGAGACCCAGTACTTC. It codes for CAWRSRGGQETQYF.

This clonotype was seen a handful of times. This chain joins TRBV6-1 and TRBJ2-6; 7 bases map to TRBD2. Germline trimming cut 1 base from V and 2 bases from J; bases unmatched to any gene: 2. There are 16 residues in the CDR3. CDR1 is MNHNS, CDR2 SASEGT, per germline. The CDR3 DNA reads TGTGCCAGCAGTGAAGTGGGGGGGACTGGGGCCAACGTCCTGACTTTC. The encoded protein is CASSEVGGTGANVLTF.

This clonotype was recorded at least ten times. The chain is built from TRBV7-9 and TRBJ1-2; 7 bases fit TRBD1. V shed 2 bases and J 4 bases; nucleotides not matched to a gene: 4. CDR3 length: 14 residues. Germline V gives CDR1 SEHNR, CDR2 FQNEAQ (reference sequence). CDR3 DNA sequence: TGTGCCAGCAGCTTAAGGGGGCGCGGCTATGGCTACACCTTC. Protein sequence: CASSLRGRGYGYTF.

This clonotype was seen ten or more times. The chain joins TRBV7-9 to TRBJ2-2, with 7 bases aligning to TRBD2. The CDR3 sequence is 17 residues long. Germline V gene sequence: CDR1 SEHNR, CDR2 FQNEAQ (reference sequence). The ends lost 5 bases at V and 5 bases at J; junction bases unmatched: 14. CDR3 protein: CASSQTIMTSRTGELFF. DNA for the CDR3: TGTGCCAGCAGCCAAACGATCATGACTAGCCGAACCGGGGAGCTGTTTTTT.

The V call is TRBV20-1, the J call TRBJ2-2; TRBD1 matches at 7 bases. The CDR3 is made up of 13 amino acids. From germline, CDR1 is DFQATT and CDR2 SNEGSKA (reference sequence). With V trimmed by 2 bases and J by 6 bases, 3 bases remained unmatched. The CDR3 DNA sequence: TGCAGTGCTAGACGCCAGGGGGCCGGGGAGCTGTTTTTT. It is translated as CSARRQGAGELFF.

This clonotype was found many times. The rearrangement uses TRBV27 and TRBJ2-7; 10 positions match TRBD2. Germline loops: CDR1 MNHEY, CDR2 SMNVEV (reference sequence). J gave up 3 bases and V 4 bases, and 21 bases lay outside the gene matches. The CDR3 is 20 residues long. The CDR3 loop reads CASSSQNRRTSSGSYYEQYF. Written as DNA, the CDR3 is TGTGCCAGCAGTTCCCAAAACCGCCGGACCTCTAGCGGGAGTTACTACGAGCAGTACTTC.

This clonotype was seen at least ten times. The chain links TRBV12-3 or TRBV12-4 to TRBJ1-5, with 7 bases aligning to TRBD1. V was clipped by 5 bases and J by 3 bases; unmatched bases: 4. This CDR3 region has 14 residues. In DNA, the CDR3 is TGTGCCAGCAGTAGGGACAGCATCAATCAGCCCCAGCATTTT. This codes for CASSRDSINQPQHF.

The chain has TRBV6-6 and TRBJ2-7; TRBD2 is a possible D gene (6 bases). Trimming pared 2 bases from V and 6 bases from J, leaving 17 bases between. CDR1 is MNHNY, CDR2 SVGAGI, per germline (reference sequence). This CDR3 comprises 15 residues. As DNA, the CDR3 is TGTGCCAGCAGTTACAGACCGGGAGTAAGATCCGAGCAGTACTTC. Translated: CASSYRPGVRSEQYF.

The chain recombines TRBV18 with TRBJ2-5; 9 nucleotides line up with TRBD1. CDR1 and CDR2 (germline): KGHSH, LQKENI. Germline trimming cut 2 bases from V and 3 bases from J; bases unmatched to any gene: 4. The CDR3 has 15 residues. CDR3 residues: CASSPNRGREETQYF. The DNA for the CDR3 is TGTGCCAGCTCACCAAACAGGGGGCGAGAAGAGACCCAGTACTTC.

The chain employs TRBV6-2 or TRBV6-3 and TRBJ2-2; 7 bases line up with TRBD1. Losses at the gene ends were 11 bases for V and 0 bases for J; bases not matched to a gene: 24. The CDR3 is 20 amino acids. CDR1 MNHEY and CDR2 SVGEGT come from the germline V gene. The CDR3 nucleotides are TGTGCCGTCAGCTATGTCAGGGGGAACAGGGGCGAGACGAACACCGGGGAGCTGTTTTTT. Amino acid sequence: CAVSYVRGNRGETNTGELFF.

This clonotype was counted many times. The chain is built from TRBV12-3 or TRBV12-4 and TRBJ1-1; TRBD1 is a possible D gene (5 bases). CDR3 length equals 17 residues. Trimming left V 6 bases short and J 1 base short, with 21 bases between. CDR3 residues: CASRLGPGLRTNTEAFF. DNA of the CDR3: TGTGCCAGCAGACTCGGGCCAGGGCTCCGTACGAACACTGAAGCTTTCTTT.

This clonotype has at least ten counts. The CDR3 reads CATSTGQNSGNTIYF. CDR3 DNA: TGTGCCACCAGTACGGGACAAAACTCTGGAAACACCATATATTTT. This chain links TRBV24-1 with TRBJ1-3; TRBD1 is a possible D gene (6 bases). Per the germline V gene, CDR1 is KGHDR and CDR2 is SFDVKD. This CDR3 is built from 15 residues. V was trimmed by 6 bases and J by 0 bases, leaving 11 bases between them.

This clonotype was observed many times. The gene calls are TRBV7-2 and TRBJ1-2; 8 bases match TRBD1. The CDR3 is made up of 15 amino acids. Germline V gene sequence: CDR1 SGHTA, CDR2 FQGNSA. Losses at the gene ends were 4 bases for V and 5 bases for J; bases not matched to a gene: 9. The CDR3 DNA reads TGTGCCAGCAGCTCCCACGACAGGGGCAGATATGGCTACACCTTC. Translated: CASSSHDRGRYGYTF.

This rearrangement joins TRBV5-1 to TRBJ2-7; 8 bases align to TRBD2. The CDR3 consists of 16 residues. V lost 4 bases and J lost 0; bases outside the gene matches: 9. The germline V gene encodes CDR1 SGHRS and CDR2 YFSETQ. This CDR3 is CASSEQGSGSSYEQYF. The CDR3 DNA is TGCGCCAGCAGCGAGCAGGGGAGCGGGAGCTCCTACGAGCAGTACTTC.

Many counts were recorded for this clonotype. This chain uses TRBV7-2 with TRBJ2-3; TRBD2 aligns across 14 bases. V trimming: 5 bases; J trimming: 0 bases; junction bases outside the gene matches: 10. This CDR3 contains 19 residues. The germline V gene encodes CDR1 SGHTA and CDR2 FQGNSA. The chain's CDR3 is CASSRRTSGRLISTDTQYF. The CDR3 coding sequence is TGTGCCAGCAGCCGAAGGACTAGCGGGAGGTTAATCAGCACAGATACGCAGTATTTT.

The chain couples TRBV6-1 to TRBJ2-1; TRBD2 aligns across 7 bases. This CDR3 contains 16 residues. Germline CDR1 reads MNHNS; CDR2 reads SASEGT. J gave up 2 bases and V 2 bases, and 6 bases lay outside the gene matches. CDR3 region: CASSELGGGPYNEQFF. The CDR3 coding sequence is TGTGCCAGCAGTGAACTCGGGGGAGGGCCCTACAATGAGCAGTTCTTC.

This clonotype came up many times. V and J are TRBV7-2 and TRBJ2-3; perhaps TRBD2 as D (5 bases). The CDR3 length is 15 residues. V was pared by 1 base and J by 2 bases, with 10 bases between. CDR1 is SGHTA, CDR2 FQGNSA, per germline. The DNA for the CDR3 is TGTGCCAGCAGCTTAGGGCTAGCCAACACAGATACGCAGTATTTT. Translation gives CASSLGLANTDTQYF. The full variable domain, rest sourced from reference TRBV7-2 and TRBJ2-3, is GAGVSQSPSNKVTEKGKDVELRCDPISGHTALYWYRQSLGQGLEFLIYFQGNSAPDKSGLPSDRFSAERTGGSVSTLTIQRTQQEDSAVYLCASSLGLANTDTQYFGPGTRLTVL.

This clonotype occurred many times. The V and J genes are TRBV3-1 and TRBJ1-2; 8 bases match TRBD1. From germline, CDR1 is LGHDT and CDR2 YNNKEL (reference sequence). The CDR3 runs 14 residues. V gave up 7 bases and J gave up 6 bases; unmatched junction bases: 10. CDR3 sequence reads: CASTGTGVGDGYTF. CDR3 nucleotides: TGTGCCAGCACTGGGACAGGTGTCGGGGATGGCTACACCTTC. Looking up the rest from reference TRBV3-1 and TRBJ1-2 gives the full variable domain: DTAVSQTPKYLVTQMGNDKSIKCEQNLGHDTMYWYKQDSKKFLKIMFSYNNKELIINETVPNRFSPKSPDKAHLNLHINSLELGDSAVYFCASTGTGVGDGYTFGSGTRLTVV.

This clonotype was recorded at least ten times. The rearrangement uses TRBV24-1 and TRBJ1-4; 7 bases align to TRBD1. J lost 4 bases, V lost 8 bases, and 6 bases had no gene match. The CDR3 is 14 amino acids. Per the germline V gene, CDR1 is KGHDR and CDR2 is SFDVKD. CDR3 coding DNA: TGTGCCACCAAAAGGGGGCGGGGTAATGAAAAACTGTTTTTT. Encoded protein: CATKRGRGNEKLFF.